These 30 T cell receptor beta chains came from one sample sequenced in a study of technical replicates of blood from four donors. Profiled with immunoSEQ multiplex PCR; TCRdb holds only in-frame clones, not every one. The sample has some 94,000 clones, about 96% seen once. The sample taken for sequencing was T cells isolated from PBMCs. Receptors originate from a human donor in good health.

The V gene is TRBV30, the J gene TRBJ2-7; a weak D match, TRBD2 (5 bases). The CDR3 has 11 residues. From germline, CDR1 is GTSNPN and CDR2 SVGIG (reference sequence). Trimming removed 7 bases from V and 2 bases from J, with 9 bases in between. The CDR3 nucleotides read TGTGCCTCCGGGGTTCCCTACGAGCAGTACTTC. This sequence encodes CASGVPYEQYF.

The chain recombines TRBV5-1 with TRBJ1-3, with D possibly TRBD1 on 5 matching bases. The germline CDR1 and CDR2 sequences are SGHRS and YFSETQ. The CDR3 has 15 residues. Trimming pared 0 bases from V and 3 bases from J, leaving 10 bases between. Here the CDR3 reads CASSLDGADGNTIYF. CDR3 DNA: TGCGCCAGCAGCTTGGATGGGGCTGATGGAAACACCATATATTTT.

This clone came up once. The chain employs TRBV19 and TRBJ2-3; the D gene is possibly TRBD2 (6 bases). Trimming pared 3 bases from V and 11 bases from J, leaving 12 bases between. The germline CDR1 and CDR2 sequences are LNHDA and SQIVND (reference sequence). CDR3 length: 12 residues. CDR3 DNA: TGTGCCAGTAGTATTTGGGGACTTGAGCAGTATTTT. Its protein product is CASSIWGLEQYF.

The rearrangement joins TRBV29-1 to TRBJ2-3; 10 bases align to TRBD2. CDR1 and CDR2 from the germline V gene are SQVTM and ANQGSEA. The CDR3 loop spans 16 amino acids. Trimming at V came to 4 bases and at J to 3 bases, leaving 10 bases not matched to a gene. The CDR3 DNA follows: TGCAGCGTTGTAGGGTTGGCTAGCGGGAGTACAGATACGCAGTATTTT. This gives the protein CSVVGLASGSTDTQYF.

The chain uses TRBV27 and TRBJ2-7; no firm D call. This CDR3 contains 13 residues. Germline V lookup: CDR1 MNHEY, CDR2 SMNVEV (reference sequence). V was clipped by 2 bases and J by 1 base, with 6 bases between them. DNA for the CDR3: TGTGCCAGCAGTTTAGGTCTATCCTACGAGCAGTACTTC. Protein product: CASSLGLSYEQYF.

The chain couples TRBV19 to TRBJ2-7; 14 nucleotides line up with TRBD2. Germline V gene data show CDR1 as LNHDA and CDR2 as SQIVND (reference sequence). V shed 6 bases, J shed 6 bases, and the junction held 10 bases outside the gene matches. CDR3 length equals 16 residues. In DNA form, the CDR3 reads TGTGCCAGTAGGGACCTGACTAGCGGGAGGGTCGGCGAGCAGTACTTC. Protein product: CASRDLTSGRVGEQYF. Full variable domain (rest looked up from reference TRBV19 and TRBJ2-7): DGGITQSPKYLFRKEGQNVTLSCEQNLNHDAMYWYRQDPGQGLRLIYYSQIVNDFQKGDIAEGYSVSREKKESFPLTVTSAQKNPTAFYLCASRDLTSGRVGEQYFGPGTRLTVT.

The chain couples TRBV7-2 to TRBJ2-5; TRBD1 is a possible D gene (6 bases). In germline, CDR1 is SGHTA, CDR2 FQGNSA. Trimming removed 5 bases at V and 0 bases at J, with 13 bases between. This CDR3 has 15 residues. CDR3 DNA: TGTGCCAGCAGCCGAAACGGACAGTACCAAGAGACCCAGTACTTC. Encoded protein: CASSRNGQYQETQYF.

The rearrangement uses TRBV28 and TRBJ2-7; TRBD1 matches at 10 bases. Germline V gene data show CDR1 as MDHEN and CDR2 as SYDVKM. This CDR3 contains 16 residues. J was trimmed by 4 bases and V by 3 bases; bases with no gene match: 9. The CDR3 region is CASSLHWDRGFYEQYF. As DNA, the CDR3 is TGTGCCAGCAGTTTGCATTGGGACAGGGGATTTTACGAGCAGTACTTC.

The gene calls are TRBV7-3 and TRBJ2-5; 9 nucleotides align to TRBD1. With V trimmed by 6 bases and J by 4 bases, 15 bases remained unmatched. CDR1 is SGHTA and CDR2 is FQGTGA in the germline V gene. The CDR3 runs to 17 residues. Written as DNA, the CDR3 is TGTGCCAGCAGTTCTTTCCGGGACAGGGAGGAAGGAGAGACCCAGTACTTC. The encoded protein is CASSSFRDREEGETQYF. Full variable domain (remainder filled in from reference TRBV7-3 and TRBJ2-5): GAGVSQTPSNKVTEKGKYVELRCDPISGHTALYWYRQSLGQGPEFLIYFQGTGAADDSGLPNDRFFAVRPEGSVSTLKIQRTERGDSAVYLCASSSFRDREEGETQYFGPGTRLLVL.

The chain couples TRBV29-1 to TRBJ1-2; D gene ambiguous. V was cut by 6 bases and J by 8 bases, with 16 bases left in between. The germline CDR1 and CDR2 sequences are SQVTM and ANQGSEA. The CDR3 covers 12 residues. For the CDR3, the DNA is TGCAGCGTCATGACCCGGGGTGGCGGCTACACCTTC. This gives the protein CSVMTRGGGYTF.

V usage is TRBV29-1 and J usage is TRBJ2-2; D is possibly TRBD2 (5 bases). V was trimmed by 4 bases and J by 4 bases, leaving 10 bases between them. The CDR3 spans 13 residues. In germline, CDR1 is SQVTM, CDR2 ANQGSEA. The chain's CDR3 is CSVVLAFTGELFF. The CDR3 DNA is TGCAGCGTTGTTTTAGCGTTCACCGGGGAGCTGTTTTTT.

The rearrangement uses TRBV30 and TRBJ2-1; TRBD1 might be the D (6 bases). The germline V gene has CDR1 GTSNPN and CDR2 SVGIG (reference sequence). V lost 1 base to trimming and J lost 1 base, with 11 bases between them. This CDR3 has 15 residues. CDR3 in amino acids: CAWSGSGQSYNEQFF. CDR3 nucleotides: TGTGCCTGGAGTGGATCGGGACAATCCTACAATGAGCAGTTCTTC.

The V call is TRBV6-5, the J call TRBJ2-2; D may be TRBD1 (8 bases). V shed 4 bases and J shed 4 bases, with 16 bases lying between them. Germline V gene lookup returns CDR1 MNHEY and CDR2 SVGAGI. The CDR3 covers 16 residues. The CDR3 sequence: CASSSSTGEGTGELFF. The CDR3 nucleotides read TGTGCCAGCAGTTCCTCGACAGGGGAGGGCACCGGGGAGCTGTTTTTT.

This chain uses TRBV5-5 with TRBJ2-7; D perhaps matches TRBD1 (8 bases). The CDR3 length is 15 residues. Germline V gene lookup returns CDR1 SGHKS and CDR2 YYEKEE (reference sequence). With 4 bases removed from V and 5 bases from J, the gap between germline ends came to 19 bases. The CDR3 region is CASSDDRGGIHEQYF. In DNA form, the CDR3 reads TGTGCCAGCAGCGACGACAGGGGAGGGATCCACGAGCAGTACTTC. The full variable domain, in which reference TRBV5-5 and TRBJ2-7 provide the parts outside the CDR3, is DAGVTQSPTHLIKTRGQQVTLRCSPISGHKSVSWYQQVLGQGPQFIFQYYEKEERGRGNFPDRFSARQFPNYSSELNVNALLLGDSALYLCASSDDRGGIHEQYFGPGTRLTVT.

The chain links TRBV21-1 to TRBJ1-5. TRBV21-1 is classified as a pseudogene. The CDR3 loop spans 21 amino acids. CDR3 sequence reads: CAYKGFSEGWVREFGNQPQHF. In DNA form, the CDR3 reads TGTGCCTATAAGGGGTTTTCGGAGGGATGGGTCAGGGAGTTTGGCAATCAGCCCCAGCATTTT.

V gene TRBV5-1 combines with J gene TRBJ1-1; possibly TRBD1 for D (5 bases). From germline, CDR1 is SGHRS and CDR2 YFSETQ. Trimming left V 5 bases short and J 0 bases short, with 20 bases between. The CDR3 runs 17 residues. The CDR3 is CASREISIDRLNTEAFF. The CDR3 bases are TGCGCCAGCAGAGAGATATCAATAGACAGACTGAACACTGAAGCTTTCTTT.

The chain combines TRBV30 with TRBJ2-7; 7 bases fit TRBD1. After removal of 7 bases from V and 0 bases from J, the junction contained 6 bases not matched to a gene. Germline V gives CDR1 GTSNPN, CDR2 SVGIG (reference sequence). The CDR3 loop spans 13 amino acids. CDR3 amino acids: CASMTGSSYEQYF. Here the CDR3 DNA reads TGTGCCTCTATGACAGGGAGCTCCTACGAGCAGTACTTC.

In regard to this clone: Germline is not matched at one junction end, which may reflect a read error. This sequence joins TRBV18 and TRBJ2-7, with 8 bases fitting TRBD2. Per the germline V gene, CDR1 is KGHSH and CDR2 is LQKENI. CDR3 length equals 13 residues. This chain's CDR3 is CASTPGLGDEQYF. The CDR3, as DNA: TGTGCCAGCACACCGGGACTAGGTGACGAGCAGTACTTC.

The gene calls are TRBV6-6 and TRBJ1-2, with TRBD1 matching 10 bases. CDR1 and CDR2 (germline): MNHNY, SVGAGI (reference sequence). V trimming: 4 bases; J trimming: 4 bases; junction bases outside the gene matches: 3. This CDR3 is 14 amino acids long. CDR3 in amino acids: CASSSDRGTYGYTF. The DNA of the CDR3 is TGTGCCAGCAGTTCGGACAGGGGGACCTATGGCTACACCTTC.

The rearrangement uses TRBV5-6 and TRBJ2-7; tentative D call: TRBD2 (5 bases). Germline assignment: CDR1 SGHDT and CDR2 YYEEEE. The CDR3 spans 15 residues. V lost 2 bases to trimming and J lost 4 bases, with 16 bases between them. CDR3 amino acids: CASSLGRLPLYEQYF. The DNA of the CDR3 is TGTGCCAGCAGCTTAGGGAGACTACCCCTTTACGAGCAGTACTTC.

The genes are TRBV18 and TRBJ2-2, with 9 bases lining up with TRBD1. CDR3 length: 16 amino acids. The trim removed 1 base at V and 6 bases at J, leaving 6 bases unmatched. Germline V lookup: CDR1 KGHSH, CDR2 LQKENI. In nucleotides, the CDR3 is TGTGCCAGCTCACCACAGACAGGGGGATTATCCGGGGAGCTGTTTTTT. Translating it yields CASSPQTGGLSGELFF.

The genes are TRBV11-2 and TRBJ2-4; weak D call: TRBD1 (5 bases). Germline values: CDR1 SGHAT, CDR2 FQNNGV. Trimming pared 1 base from V and 10 bases from J, leaving 5 bases between. The CDR3 is made up of 11 amino acids. The CDR3 coding sequence is TGTGCCAGCAGCTTAGGACAGATTCAGTACTTC. Protein: CASSLGQIQYF. Filled out from reference TRBV11-2 and TRBJ2-4, the complete variable domain reads EAGVAQSPRYKIIEKRQSVAFWCNPISGHATLYWYQQILGQGPKLLIQFQNNGVVDDSQLPKDRFSAERLKGVDSTLKIQPAKLEDSAVYLCASSLGQIQYFGAGTRLSVL.

This chain uses TRBV11-3 with TRBJ2-3; D gene uncertain. This CDR3 comprises 15 residues. Germline V gene data show CDR1 as SGHNT and CDR2 as YENEEA. V was clipped by 0 bases and J by 2 bases, with 9 bases between them. CDR3 protein: CASSLEQRSTDTQYF. In DNA, the CDR3 is TGTGCCAGCAGCTTAGAACAGAGATCCACAGATACGCAGTATTTT.

DNA for the CDR3: TGTGCCAGCAGCTTAGAACGGAGCACTGAAGCTTTCTTT. Its protein is CASSLERSTEAFF. This rearrangement joins TRBV11-2 to TRBJ1-1; the D is unclear. From germline, CDR1 is SGHAT and CDR2 FQNNGV. This CDR3 contains 13 residues. Trimming took 0 bases from V and 4 from J, leaving 6 bases between them.

This clone came up once. The chain employs TRBV7-3 and TRBJ1-2; 10 nucleotides align to TRBD1. The V segment lost 3 bases and the J segment 4 bases; nucleotides outside the gene matches: 5. The CDR3 has 15 amino acids. Germline CDR1 SGHTA, CDR2 FQGTGA. The CDR3 nucleotides are TGTGCCAGCAGCTTTTCCGGGACAGGGGCCTATGGCTACACCTTC. It translates to CASSFSGTGAYGYTF. The full variable domain, rest sourced from reference TRBV7-3 and TRBJ1-2, is GAGVSQTPSNKVTEKGKYVELRCDPISGHTALYWYRQSLGQGPEFLIYFQGTGAADDSGLPNDRFFAVRPEGSVSTLKIQRTERGDSAVYLCASSFSGTGAYGYTFGSGTRLTVV.

This sequence joins TRBV10-3 and TRBJ2-1; tentative D call: TRBD2 (7 bases). This CDR3 comprises 15 residues. Deletions cut 4 bases from V and 8 bases from J, with 18 bases between. The V gene's germline CDR1 is ENHRY and CDR2 SYGVKD. CDR3 loop: CAISVRGTGGDEQFF. The CDR3 nucleotides read TGTGCCATCAGTGTCAGAGGGACGGGGGGCGATGAGCAGTTCTTC.

The chain uses TRBV5-6 and TRBJ1-1; D is possibly TRBD1 (6 bases). Trimming removed 2 bases from V and 7 bases from J, with 12 bases in between. The V gene's germline CDR1 is SGHDT and CDR2 YYEEEE. This CDR3 spans 13 amino acids. CDR3 sequence: CASSFSTGFEAFF. The DNA for the CDR3 is TGTGCCAGCAGCTTTTCTACAGGGTTTGAAGCTTTCTTT. Complete variable domain (other parts from reference TRBV5-6 and TRBJ1-1): DAGVTQSPTHLIKTRGQQVTLRCSPKSGHDTVSWYQQALGQGPQFIFQYYEEEERQRGNFPDRFSGHQFPNYSSELNVNALLLGDSALYLCASSFSTGFEAFFGQGTRLTVV.

The V gene is TRBV7-9, the J gene TRBJ2-7; TRBD1 aligns across 12 bases. The CDR3 has 16 amino acids. The ends lost 5 bases at V and 5 bases at J; junction bases unmatched: 10. Germline CDR1 and CDR2: SEHNR and FQNEAQ (reference sequence). The CDR3 loop reads CASSAPGTGGVHEQYF. In nucleotides, the CDR3 is TGTGCCAGCAGCGCTCCCGGGACAGGGGGCGTCCACGAGCAGTACTTC.

The rearrangement uses TRBV19 and TRBJ1-3, with a weak D call TRBD1 (5 bases). In germline, CDR1 is LNHDA, CDR2 SQIVND (reference sequence). The CDR3 runs 13 residues. Trimming removed 7 bases from V and 4 bases from J, with 11 bases in between. CDR3 residues: CASTTGFGNTIYF. CDR3 sequence (DNA): TGTGCCAGTACTACAGGTTTCGGAAACACCATATATTTT.

This clone was found once. For the CDR3, the DNA is TGTGCCGGAACAAGAGGCACTGAAGCTTTCTTT. This sequence encodes CAGTRGTEAFF. V is TRBV7-9 and J is TRBJ1-1; D is unclear. Germline CDR1 is SEHNR and CDR2 is FQNEAQ (reference sequence). The CDR3 length is 11 residues. V lost 11 bases to trimming and J lost 4 bases, with 11 bases between them.